The present T cell receptor beta chain was sequenced within a study of CD8+ T cells in alopecia areata. The treatment is: oral pan-JAK inhibitor, 5-10 mg twice daily. Lesional scalp tissue (obtained by punch biopsy) and peripheral blood were collected from alopecia areata patients. This clone was seen a single time. The V gene lost 7 bases and the J gene lost 6 bases, with 15 bases spanning the gap. This CDR3 is built from 12 residues. Per the germline V gene, CDR1 is SQVTM and CDR2 is ANQGSEA. Following extraction, RNA underwent reverse transcription to cDNA, which served as the sequencing template. TCRdb's copy holds only in-frame clones and misses some; the assay was immunoSEQ multiplex PCR. The data hold under 150,000 clones, with around three fifths observed a single time.

The chain recombines TRBV29-1 with TRBJ2-5, with D maybe TRBD1 (6 bases). The sample consisted of CD4+ T cells sorted from blood, taken at week 24, from a patient treated with tofacitinib. This receptor was obtained from a human donor with alopecia areata. The CDR3: CSAIRDIQTQYF. For the CDR3, the DNA is TGCAGCGCAATCCGGGACATCCAGACCCAGTACTTC.